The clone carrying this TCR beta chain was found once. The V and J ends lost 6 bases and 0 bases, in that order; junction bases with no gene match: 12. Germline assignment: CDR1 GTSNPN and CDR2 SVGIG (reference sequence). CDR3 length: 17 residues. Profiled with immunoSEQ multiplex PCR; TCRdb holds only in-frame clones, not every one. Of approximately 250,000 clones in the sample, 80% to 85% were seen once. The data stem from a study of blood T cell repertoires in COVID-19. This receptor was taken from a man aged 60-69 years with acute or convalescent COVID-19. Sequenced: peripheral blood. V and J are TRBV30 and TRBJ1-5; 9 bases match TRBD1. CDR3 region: CACAPGTGPYSNQPQHF. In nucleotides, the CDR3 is TGTGCCTGTGCCCCCGGGACAGGGCCATATAGCAATCAGCCCCAGCATTTT.